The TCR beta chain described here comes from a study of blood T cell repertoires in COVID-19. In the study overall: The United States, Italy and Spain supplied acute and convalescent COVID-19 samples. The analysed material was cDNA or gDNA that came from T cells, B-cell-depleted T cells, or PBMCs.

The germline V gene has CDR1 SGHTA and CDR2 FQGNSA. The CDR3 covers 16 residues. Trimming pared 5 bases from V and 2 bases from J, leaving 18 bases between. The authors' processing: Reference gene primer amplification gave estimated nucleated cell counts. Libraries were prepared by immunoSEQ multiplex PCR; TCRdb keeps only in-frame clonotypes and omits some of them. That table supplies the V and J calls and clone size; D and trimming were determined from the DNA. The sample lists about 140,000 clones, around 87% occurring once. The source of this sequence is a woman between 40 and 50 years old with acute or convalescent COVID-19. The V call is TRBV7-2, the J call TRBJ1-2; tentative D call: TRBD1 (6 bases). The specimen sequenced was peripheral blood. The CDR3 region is CASSHIPGVGNYGYTF. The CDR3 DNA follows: TGTGCCAGCAGCCATATACCAGGGGTCGGGAACTATGGCTACACCTTC.